The 3 T cell receptor beta chains listed next were all sequenced from one sample in a study of T cell responses to AZD1222 COVID-19 vaccine. Sequencing was performed with immunoSEQ multiplex PCR; in TCRdb, only in-frame clones are kept and a portion is missing. The table shows 130,000 or so clones, with around 91% occurring only once. Sequences were derived from peripheral blood, sampled on day 0 of AZD1222 vaccination. These receptors were collected from an adult in good health.

This clone has more than one count but fewer than ten. This sequence joins TRBV7-9 and TRBJ1-3; D uncertain. This CDR3 has 14 residues. CDR1 and CDR2 from the germline V gene are SEHNR and FQNEAQ (reference sequence). The ends were cut back, 1 base at V and 4 bases at J, with 8 bases in the middle. The CDR3 here is CASSLDLLGNTIYF. The CDR3 bases are TGTGCCAGCAGCTTAGACCTGCTCGGAAACACCATATATTTT.

This chain links TRBV7-3 with TRBJ1-1; D possibly corresponds to TRBD1 (6 bases). The germline gives CDR1 SGHTA, CDR2 FQGTGA. V gave up 4 bases and J gave up 5 bases, with 14 bases separating them. The CDR3 has 14 residues. CDR3 DNA: TGTGCCAGCAGCTCAACACAGGGTTTAACTGAAGCTTTCTTT. Its translation is CASSSTQGLTEAFF.

The rearrangement uses TRBV9 and TRBJ2-1; 12 bases fit TRBD2. CDR1 and CDR2 from the germline V gene are SGDLS and YYNGEE. CDR3 length equals 16 residues. V shed 0 bases and J 4 bases; nucleotides not matched to a gene: 2. The CDR3 loop is CASSVGLAGVYNEQFF. For the CDR3, the DNA is TGTGCCAGCAGCGTAGGACTAGCGGGGGTGTACAATGAGCAGTTCTTC.